Sequencing of this TCR beta chain was carried out in a study of shared clonotypes between healthy human individuals (dated by TCRdb to about 2020). A note on the overall study: A few men and a couple of women, aged 18 to 49 years, made up the cohort. Between about 0.9 and 10 billion PBMCs per donor were obtained by leukapheresis. To estimate repertoire size and how much clonotypes are shared between individuals, the study performed deep sequencing of blood TCR repertoires from five healthy adults. For each donor, three plates each were used for CD4 naive and CD4 memory, two plates were used for CD8 naive, and one plate was used for CD8 memory. Libraries were prepared and TCR repertoires were sequenced by different laboratories using diverse techniques, in order to increase sequencing depth and limit assay-specific biases.

In regard to this clone: No cognate antigen has been identified for it. Base qualities are not at hand, and no much larger clone is one base apart.

Using the deep immunoSEQ assay, TCR CDR3 regions were amplified from genomic DNA by multiplex PCR. Genomic DNA extracted from each cell subset was distributed evenly over all wells of several immunoSEQ 96-well plates, and each plate served as one replicate. For sorted subsets, about 200 ng genomic DNA, equal to tens of thousands of T cell genomes, was loaded into each replicate PCR. Purified libraries were quantified with a Qubit 3.0 fluorometer, sized on a Bioanalyzer 2100, and re-quantified with the KAPA Library Quantification kit. A separate single-read 150-cycle Illumina NextSeq 550 flow cell was used to sequence each immunoSEQ 96-well plate. The authors' analysis ran thus. Because only junctional sequences without quality scores were contained in the immunoSEQ output, filtering matching that applied to full-length reads could not be performed. To assign V/J genes and CDR3, sequences were annotated using PyIR, a Python wrapper for IgBLAST v1.9, with IMGT germline references. Reads were removed for weak V/J assignments (E-value above 1e-6), missing CDR3, stop codons, out-of-frame junctions, or ambiguous translated residues. A V3J clonotype was defined by an identical inferred V gene, J gene, and CDR3 amino acid sequence. The percentage overlap between two repertoires was calculated by dividing the number of shared unique clonotypes by the size of the smaller repertoire. Richness of each repertoire was evaluated using RTK rarefaction, the Chao1 estimator, and Recon v2.1 estimates of unobserved clonotypes. OLGA was used to compute generation probabilities for all TCRbeta clonotypes that the gDNA method yielded from a few donors. The clones in this table, taken by TCRdb from immuneACCESS, are in-frame only. Not every clone is retained; where verified, under half of the shortfall comes from an unresolved V gene, and the cause of the rest is unknown. V, J and clone size are taken as reported in that table, and D and trimming were inferred from the DNA itself. The sample includes more than 2 million clones, with roughly 94% observed a single time. 0.9% to 1.3% of the sample rests with the top ten.

CD8 naive samples consisted of CD45RO-negative cells that were positively selected for CCR7, yielding a CD45RA+CCR7+ population without TemRA cells. Donors were healthy HIV-negative adults with no recently reported acute infections or vaccinations. Every donor was a Caucasian adult residing in Nashville, Tennessee, USA. After blood collection by leukapheresis, PBMCs were isolated using Ficoll-Histopaque density gradient centrifugation and then cryopreserved in the vapor phase of liquid nitrogen. Analytical flow cytometry was used to check the purity and quantity of each magnetically sorted T cell population. Each sorted fraction had its genomic DNA isolated and then quantified by UV absorbance on a Nanodrop 2000c. Sequences MDHEN (CDR1) and SYDVKM (CDR2) are obtained from the germline V gene. Including cysteine and phenylalanine, the CDR3 has 14 amino acids. The DNA shown is the 42-base CDR3, in frame from base 1. V lost 3 bases and J lost 1 base; the stretch between them is 10 bases long.

Study-wide conclusions, independent of this receptor: Only blood was sampled, and tissue TCR repertoires likely differ from those in blood. Because the study included a small number of donors, the genetic and exposure-history diversity represented was limited. Pairwise subsampling indicated that sequencing depth was expected to affect the degree of clonotype sharing among donors. Clonotypes shared by all four sorted-subset donors showed higher generation probabilities than non-shared clonotypes. Even with the large sequencing depth, rarefaction of the sorted-subset datasets indicated that sequencing was incomplete. Sharing across several donors was observed for about 5% of naive CD4, around 3.5% of naive CD8, 2% to 2.5% of memory CD4, and approximately 0.41% of memory CD8 clonotypes. Naive subsets generally had larger estimated clonotype richness than memory subsets did.

The chain joins TRBV28 to TRBJ2-7; TRBD2 might be the D gene, on 6 matching bases. Material: naive CD8+ T cells sorted from blood. According to the study, the label for this sample's cell subset or site signals: CD45RA+CCR7+. The sequence was obtained from a man younger than 35 in good health. The CDR3 amino acid sequence is: CASSFLAGSYEQYF. The DNA sequence follows: TGTGCCAGCAGTTTCCTCGCGGGGTCCTACGAGCAGTACTTC.